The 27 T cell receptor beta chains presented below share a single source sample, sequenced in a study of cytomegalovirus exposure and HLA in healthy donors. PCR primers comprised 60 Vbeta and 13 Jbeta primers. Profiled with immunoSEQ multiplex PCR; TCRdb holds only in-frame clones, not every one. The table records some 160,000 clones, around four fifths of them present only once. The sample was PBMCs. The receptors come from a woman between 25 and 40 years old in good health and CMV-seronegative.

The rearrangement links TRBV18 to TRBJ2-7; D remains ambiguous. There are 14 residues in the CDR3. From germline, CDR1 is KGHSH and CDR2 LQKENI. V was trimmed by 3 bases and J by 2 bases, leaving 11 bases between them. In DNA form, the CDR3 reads TGTGCCAGCTCACCGGGCCTCCTTACCTACGAGCAGTACTTC. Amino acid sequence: CASSPGLLTYEQYF.

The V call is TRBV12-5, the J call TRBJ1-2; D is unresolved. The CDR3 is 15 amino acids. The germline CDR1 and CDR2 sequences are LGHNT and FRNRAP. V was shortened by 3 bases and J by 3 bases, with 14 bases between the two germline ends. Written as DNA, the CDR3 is TGTGCTAGTGGTTTTGGCCCGGGGATCGACTATGGCTACACCTTC. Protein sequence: CASGFGPGIDYGYTF.

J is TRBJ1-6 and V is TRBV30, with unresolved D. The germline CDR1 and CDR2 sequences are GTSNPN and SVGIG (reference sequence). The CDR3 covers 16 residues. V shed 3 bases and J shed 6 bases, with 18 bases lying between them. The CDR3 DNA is TGTGCCTGGAGCAGCGGCGCCCCATCGGTTAATTCACCCCTCCACTTT. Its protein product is CAWSSGAPSVNSPLHF.

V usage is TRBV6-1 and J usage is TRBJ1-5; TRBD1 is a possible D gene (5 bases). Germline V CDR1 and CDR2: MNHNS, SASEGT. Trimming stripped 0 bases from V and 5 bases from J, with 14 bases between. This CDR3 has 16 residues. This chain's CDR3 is CASSEAPSGTDQPQHF. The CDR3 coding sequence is TGTGCCAGCAGTGAAGCCCCGAGCGGGACGGATCAGCCCCAGCATTTT.

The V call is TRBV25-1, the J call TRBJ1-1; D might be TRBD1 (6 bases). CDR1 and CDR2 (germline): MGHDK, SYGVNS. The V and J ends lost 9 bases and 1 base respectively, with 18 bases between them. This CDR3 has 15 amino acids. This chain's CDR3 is CARRKTGHTNTEAFF. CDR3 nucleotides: TGTGCCAGGCGGAAGACGGGACACACGAACACTGAAGCTTTCTTT.

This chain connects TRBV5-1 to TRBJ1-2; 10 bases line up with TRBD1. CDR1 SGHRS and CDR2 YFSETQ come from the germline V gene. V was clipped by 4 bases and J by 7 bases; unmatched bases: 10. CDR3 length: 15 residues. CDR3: CASSPRQGATSGYTF. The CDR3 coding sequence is TGCGCCAGCAGCCCTCGACAGGGGGCAACGAGTGGCTACACCTTC.

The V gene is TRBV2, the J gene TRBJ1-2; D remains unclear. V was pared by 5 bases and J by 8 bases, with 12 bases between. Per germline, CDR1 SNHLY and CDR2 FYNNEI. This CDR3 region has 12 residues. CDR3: CASSPLTWGYTF. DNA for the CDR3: TGTGCCAGCAGTCCCCTTACATGGGGCTACACCTTC. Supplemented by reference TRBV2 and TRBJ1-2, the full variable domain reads EPEVTQTPSHQVTQMGQEVILRCVPISNHLYFYWYRQILGQKVEFLVSFYNNEISEKSEIFDDQFSVERPDGSNFTLKIRSTKLEDSAMYFCASSPLTWGYTFGSGTRLTVV.

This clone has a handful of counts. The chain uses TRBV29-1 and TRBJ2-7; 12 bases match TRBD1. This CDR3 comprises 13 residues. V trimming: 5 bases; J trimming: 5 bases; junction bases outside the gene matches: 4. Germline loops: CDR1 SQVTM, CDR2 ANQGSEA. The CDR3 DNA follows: TGCAGCGTTTATGGGACAGGGGGCAACGAGCAGTACTTC. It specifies CSVYGTGGNEQYF.

CDR3 sequence: CASSLRLAGRQETQYF. The CDR3 DNA is TGTGCCAGCAGCTTACGCTTGGCGGGTCGCCAAGAGACCCAGTACTTC. The chain employs TRBV7-9 and TRBJ2-5; maybe TRBD2 (5 bases). This CDR3 is built from 16 residues. The germline V gene has CDR1 SEHNR and CDR2 FQNEAQ (reference sequence). The V end was cut by 2 bases, the J end by 1 base, with 14 bases between.

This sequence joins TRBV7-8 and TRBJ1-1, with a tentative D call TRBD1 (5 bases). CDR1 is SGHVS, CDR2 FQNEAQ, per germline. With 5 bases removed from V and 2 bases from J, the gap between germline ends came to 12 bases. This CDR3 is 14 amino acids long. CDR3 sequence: CASSAQGGNTEAFF. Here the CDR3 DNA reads TGTGCCAGCAGCGCTCAGGGAGGTAACACTGAAGCTTTCTTT.

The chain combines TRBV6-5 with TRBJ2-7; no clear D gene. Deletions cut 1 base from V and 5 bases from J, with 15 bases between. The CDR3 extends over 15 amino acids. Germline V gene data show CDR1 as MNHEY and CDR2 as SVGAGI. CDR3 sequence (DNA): TGTGCCAGCAGTTACTGGGCCGCCCTCCCCAACGAGCAGTACTTC. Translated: CASSYWAALPNEQYF.

CDR3 sequence: CASSLVAGATDTQYF. Here the CDR3 DNA reads TGTGCCAGCAGCTTAGTGGCGGGGGCCACAGATACGCAGTATTTT. The chain has TRBV7-8 and TRBJ2-3; TRBD2 might be the D (7 bases). The CDR3 extends over 15 amino acids. V gave up 1 base and J gave up 2 bases, with 10 bases separating them. From germline, CDR1 is SGHVS and CDR2 FQNEAQ. Supplemented by reference TRBV7-8 and TRBJ2-3, the full variable domain reads GAGVSQSPRYKVAKRGQDVALRCDPISGHVSLFWYQQALGQGPEFLTYFQNEAQLDKSGLPSDRFFAERPEGSVSTLKIQRTQQEDSAVYLCASSLVAGATDTQYFGPGTRLTVL.

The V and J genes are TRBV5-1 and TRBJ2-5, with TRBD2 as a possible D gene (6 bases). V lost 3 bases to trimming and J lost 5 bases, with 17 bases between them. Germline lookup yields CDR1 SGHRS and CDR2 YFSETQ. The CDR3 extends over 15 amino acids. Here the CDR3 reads CASSSERVGRETQYF. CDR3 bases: TGCGCCAGCAGCTCCGAGCGGGTCGGCAGGGAGACCCAGTACTTC.

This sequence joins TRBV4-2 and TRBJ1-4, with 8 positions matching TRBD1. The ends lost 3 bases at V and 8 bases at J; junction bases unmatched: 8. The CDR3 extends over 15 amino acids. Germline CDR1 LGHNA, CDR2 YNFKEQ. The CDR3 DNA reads TGTGCCAGCAGCCAGAGGACAGGGAATGACGAAAAACTGTTTTTT. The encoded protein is CASSQRTGNDEKLFF.

DNA for the CDR3: TGTGCCAGCAGCTTAGAGCGGGGTCGCACTGAAGCTTTCTTT. Translated, it gives CASSLERGRTEAFF. J is TRBJ1-1 and V is TRBV7-6, with D hard to call. V lost 1 base to trimming and J lost 4 bases, with 10 bases between them. CDR1 is SGHVS and CDR2 is FNYEAQ in the germline V gene. This CDR3 has 14 amino acids.

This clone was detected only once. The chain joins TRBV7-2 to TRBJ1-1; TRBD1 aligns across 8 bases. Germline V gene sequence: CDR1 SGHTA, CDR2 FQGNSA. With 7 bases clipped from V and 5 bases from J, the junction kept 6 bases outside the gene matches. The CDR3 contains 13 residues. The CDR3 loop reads CASMTGASTEAFF. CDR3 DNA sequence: TGTGCCAGCATGACAGGGGCTAGTACTGAAGCTTTCTTT.

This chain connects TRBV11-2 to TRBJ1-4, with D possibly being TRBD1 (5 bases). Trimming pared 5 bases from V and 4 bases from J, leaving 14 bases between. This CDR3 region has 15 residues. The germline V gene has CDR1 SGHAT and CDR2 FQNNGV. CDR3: CASSPGGAVNEKLFF. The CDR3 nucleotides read TGTGCCAGCAGCCCAGGAGGGGCAGTTAATGAAAAACTGTTTTTT.

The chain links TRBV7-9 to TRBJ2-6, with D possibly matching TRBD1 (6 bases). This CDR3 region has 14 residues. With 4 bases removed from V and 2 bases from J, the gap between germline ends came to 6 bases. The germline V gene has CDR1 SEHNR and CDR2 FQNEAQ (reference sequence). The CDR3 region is CASSSGAGANVLTF. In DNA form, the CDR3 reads TGTGCCAGCAGCTCAGGGGCTGGGGCCAACGTCCTGACTTTC.

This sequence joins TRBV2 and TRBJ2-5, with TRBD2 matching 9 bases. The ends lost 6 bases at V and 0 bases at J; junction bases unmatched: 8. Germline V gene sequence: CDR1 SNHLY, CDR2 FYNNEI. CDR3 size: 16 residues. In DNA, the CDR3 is TGTGCCAGCAGAGGGCGGGCGGGGGGGTACCAAGAGACCCAGTACTTC. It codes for CASRGRAGGYQETQYF. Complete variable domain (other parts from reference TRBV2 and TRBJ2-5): EPEVTQTPSHQVTQMGQEVILRCVPISNHLYFYWYRQILGQKVEFLVSFYNNEISEKSEIFDDQFSVERPDGSNFTLKIRSTKLEDSAMYFCASRGRAGGYQETQYFGPGTRLLVL.

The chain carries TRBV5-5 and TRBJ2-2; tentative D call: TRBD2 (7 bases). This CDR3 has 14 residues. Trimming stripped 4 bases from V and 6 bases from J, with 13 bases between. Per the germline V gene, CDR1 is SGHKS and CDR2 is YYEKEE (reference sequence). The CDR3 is CASSPHGGPGELFF. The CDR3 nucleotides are TGTGCCAGCAGCCCCCACGGGGGGCCCGGGGAGCTGTTTTTT.

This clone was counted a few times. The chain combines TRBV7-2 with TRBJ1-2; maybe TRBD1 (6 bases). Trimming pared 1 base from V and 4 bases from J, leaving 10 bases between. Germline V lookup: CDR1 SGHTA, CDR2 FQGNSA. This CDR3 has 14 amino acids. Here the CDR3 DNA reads TGTGCCAGCAGCTTAGATTCGACAGGCTATGGCTACACCTTC. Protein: CASSLDSTGYGYTF.

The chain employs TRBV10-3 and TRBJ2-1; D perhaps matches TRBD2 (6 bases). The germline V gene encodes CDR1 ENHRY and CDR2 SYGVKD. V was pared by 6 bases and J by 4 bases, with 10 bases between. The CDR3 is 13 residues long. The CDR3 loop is CAISGTAYNEQFF. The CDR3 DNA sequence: TGTGCCATCAGCGGGACTGCTTACAATGAGCAGTTCTTC.

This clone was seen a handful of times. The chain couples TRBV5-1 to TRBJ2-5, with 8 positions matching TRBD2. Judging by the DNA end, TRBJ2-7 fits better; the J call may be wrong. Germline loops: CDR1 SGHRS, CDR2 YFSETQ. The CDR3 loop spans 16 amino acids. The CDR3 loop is CASSSGLAYISYEQYF. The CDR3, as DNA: TGCGCCAGCAGCTCAGGACTAGCCTATATCTCCTACGAGCAGTACTTC.

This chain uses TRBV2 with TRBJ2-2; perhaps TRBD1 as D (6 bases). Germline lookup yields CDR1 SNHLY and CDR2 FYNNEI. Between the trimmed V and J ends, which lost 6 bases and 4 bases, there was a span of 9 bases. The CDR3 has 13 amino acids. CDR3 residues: CASRQGGTGELFF. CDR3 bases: TGTGCCAGCAGACAGGGCGGCACCGGGGAGCTGTTTTTT.

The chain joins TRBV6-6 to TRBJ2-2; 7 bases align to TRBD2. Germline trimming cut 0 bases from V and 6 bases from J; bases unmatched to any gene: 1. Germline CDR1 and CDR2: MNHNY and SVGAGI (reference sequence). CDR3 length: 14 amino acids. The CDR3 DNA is TGTGCCAGCAGTTACTCGGGGGGGGCCGGGGAGCTGTTTTTT. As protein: CASSYSGGAGELFF.

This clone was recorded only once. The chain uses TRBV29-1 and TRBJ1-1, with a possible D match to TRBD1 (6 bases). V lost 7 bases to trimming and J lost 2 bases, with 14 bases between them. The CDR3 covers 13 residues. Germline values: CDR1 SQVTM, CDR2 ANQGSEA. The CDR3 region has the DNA TGCAGCGCCTCTACAGGGTCCAACACTGAAGCTTTCTTT. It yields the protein CSASTGSNTEAFF.

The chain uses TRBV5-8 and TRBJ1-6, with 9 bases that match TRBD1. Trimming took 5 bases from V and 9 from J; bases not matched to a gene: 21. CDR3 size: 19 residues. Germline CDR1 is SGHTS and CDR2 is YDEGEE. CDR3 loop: CASRGARDRVLLGISPLHF. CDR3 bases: TGTGCCAGCAGGGGGGCCCGGGACAGGGTGTTATTAGGAATTTCACCCCTCCACTTT.